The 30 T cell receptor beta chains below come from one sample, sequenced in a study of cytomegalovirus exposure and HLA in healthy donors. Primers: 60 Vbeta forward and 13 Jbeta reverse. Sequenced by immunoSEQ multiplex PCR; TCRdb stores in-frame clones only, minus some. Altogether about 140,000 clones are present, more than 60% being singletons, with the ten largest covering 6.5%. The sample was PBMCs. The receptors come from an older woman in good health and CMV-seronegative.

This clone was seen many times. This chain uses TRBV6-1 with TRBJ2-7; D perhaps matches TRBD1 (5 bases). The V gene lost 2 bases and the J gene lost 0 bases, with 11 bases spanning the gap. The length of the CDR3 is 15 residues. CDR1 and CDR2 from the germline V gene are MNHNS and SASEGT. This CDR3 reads CASSEQGGASYEQYF. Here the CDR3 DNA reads TGTGCCAGCAGTGAACAGGGCGGCGCCTCCTACGAGCAGTACTTC.

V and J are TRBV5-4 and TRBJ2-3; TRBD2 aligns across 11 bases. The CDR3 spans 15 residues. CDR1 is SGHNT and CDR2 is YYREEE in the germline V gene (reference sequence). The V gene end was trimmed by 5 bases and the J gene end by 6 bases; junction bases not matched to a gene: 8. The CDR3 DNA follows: TGTGCCAGCAGGGGGACTAGCGGCCTTCCGGATACGCAGTATTTT. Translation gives CASRGTSGLPDTQYF.

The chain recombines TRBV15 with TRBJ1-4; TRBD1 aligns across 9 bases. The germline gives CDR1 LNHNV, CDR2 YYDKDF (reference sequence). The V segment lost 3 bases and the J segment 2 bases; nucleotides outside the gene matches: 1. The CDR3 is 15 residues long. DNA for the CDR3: TGTGCCACCAGCAGCGACAGGGGGACTAATGAAAAACTGTTTTTT. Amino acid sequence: CATSSDRGTNEKLFF.

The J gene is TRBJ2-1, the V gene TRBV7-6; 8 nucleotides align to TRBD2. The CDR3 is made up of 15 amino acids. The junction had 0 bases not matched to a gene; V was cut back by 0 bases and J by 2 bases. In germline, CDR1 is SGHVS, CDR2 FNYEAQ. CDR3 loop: CASSLASGTYNEQFF. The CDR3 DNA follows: TGTGCCAGCAGCTTAGCTAGCGGGACCTACAATGAGCAGTTCTTC.

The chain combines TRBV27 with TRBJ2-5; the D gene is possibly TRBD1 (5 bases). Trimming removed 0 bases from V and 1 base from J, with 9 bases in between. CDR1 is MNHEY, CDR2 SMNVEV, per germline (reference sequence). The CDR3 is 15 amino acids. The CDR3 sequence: CASSLSGRVQETQYF. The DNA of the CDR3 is TGTGCCAGCAGTTTATCGGGCAGGGTCCAAGAGACCCAGTACTTC.

The CDR3 DNA reads TGTGCCAGCAGCTTAGATCCTAGCGGGAGGCCATATCAAGAGACCCAGTACTTC. As protein: CASSLDPSGRPYQETQYF. The chain links TRBV7-8 to TRBJ2-5; 11 bases align to TRBD2. Trimming cost V 1 base and J 2 bases; bases outside gene matches: 9. CDR1 is SGHVS and CDR2 is FQNEAQ in the germline V gene. This CDR3 spans 18 amino acids.

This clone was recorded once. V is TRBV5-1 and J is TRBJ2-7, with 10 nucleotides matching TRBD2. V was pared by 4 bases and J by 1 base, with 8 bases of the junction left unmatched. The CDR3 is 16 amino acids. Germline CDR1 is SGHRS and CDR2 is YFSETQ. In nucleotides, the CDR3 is TGCGCCAGCAGCATAAATCTAGCGGGAGAATCCTACGAGCAGTACTTC. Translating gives CASSINLAGESYEQYF.

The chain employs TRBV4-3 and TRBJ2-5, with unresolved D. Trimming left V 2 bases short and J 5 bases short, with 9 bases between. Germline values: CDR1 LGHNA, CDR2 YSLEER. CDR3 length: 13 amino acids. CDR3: CASSQSTKETQYF. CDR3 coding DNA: TGCGCCAGCAGCCAATCCACTAAGGAGACCCAGTACTTC.

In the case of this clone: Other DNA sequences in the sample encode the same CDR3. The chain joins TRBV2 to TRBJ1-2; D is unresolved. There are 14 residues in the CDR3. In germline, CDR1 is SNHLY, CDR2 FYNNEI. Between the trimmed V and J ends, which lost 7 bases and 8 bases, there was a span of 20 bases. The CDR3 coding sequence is TGTGCCAGCACCTTGAACAGAGGGCTCAGCGGCTACACCTTC. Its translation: CASTLNRGLSGYTF.

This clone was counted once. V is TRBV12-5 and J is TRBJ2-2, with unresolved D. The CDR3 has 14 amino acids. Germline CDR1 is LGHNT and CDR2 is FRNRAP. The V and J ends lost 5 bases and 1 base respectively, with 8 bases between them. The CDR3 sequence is CASGPPLNTGELFF. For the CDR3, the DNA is TGTGCTAGTGGTCCCCCCCTGAACACCGGGGAGCTGTTTTTT.

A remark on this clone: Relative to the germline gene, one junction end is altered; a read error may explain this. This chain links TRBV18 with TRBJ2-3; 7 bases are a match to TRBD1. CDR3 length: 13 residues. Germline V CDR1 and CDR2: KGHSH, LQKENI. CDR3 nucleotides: TGTGCCAGCTCACCGGAATCGATAAGGACAGGCGATTTT. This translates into CASSPESIRTGDF.

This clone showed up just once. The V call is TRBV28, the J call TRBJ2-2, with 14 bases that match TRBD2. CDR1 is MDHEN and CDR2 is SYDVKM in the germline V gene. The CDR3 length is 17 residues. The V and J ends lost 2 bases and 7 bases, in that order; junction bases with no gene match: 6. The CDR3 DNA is TGTGCCAGCAGTTTACTCCGACTAGCGGGAGGGGGCGGGGAGCTGTTTTTT. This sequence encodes CASSLLRLAGGGGELFF.

CDR3 DNA: TGTGCCAGTAGTATGCGGCGGGAGCCCCCTGAGCAGTTCTTC. Translation: CASSMRREPPEQFF. The chain is built from TRBV19 and TRBJ2-1; TRBD2 matches 7 bases. The V and J ends lost 3 bases and 9 bases, in that order; junction bases with no gene match: 8. Germline CDR1 and CDR2: LNHDA and SQIVND (reference sequence). The CDR3 spans 14 residues. Variable domain in full (rest from reference TRBV19 and TRBJ2-1): DGGITQSPKYLFRKEGQNVTLSCEQNLNHDAMYWYRQDPGQGLRLIYYSQIVNDFQKGDIAEGYSVSREKKESFPLTVTSAQKNPTAFYLCASSMRREPPEQFFGPGTRLTVL.

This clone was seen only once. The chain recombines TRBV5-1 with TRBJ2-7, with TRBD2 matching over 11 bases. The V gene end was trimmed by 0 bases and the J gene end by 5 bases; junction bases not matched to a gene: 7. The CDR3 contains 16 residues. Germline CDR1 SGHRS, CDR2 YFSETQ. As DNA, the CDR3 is TGCGCCAGCAGCTTGGCCCCGGGACTAGCGGTAAACGAGCAGTACTTC. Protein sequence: CASSLAPGLAVNEQYF.

The CDR3 DNA sequence: TGCAGCTCGATCAGGGACATGAACACTGAAGCTTTCTTT. This codes for CSSIRDMNTEAFF. The chain is built from TRBV29-1 and TRBJ1-1; the D gene is possibly TRBD1 (6 bases). Trimming took off 8 bases at V and 0 bases at J, with 13 bases between the two ends. The CDR3 contains 13 residues. Per the germline V gene, CDR1 is SQVTM and CDR2 is ANQGSEA.

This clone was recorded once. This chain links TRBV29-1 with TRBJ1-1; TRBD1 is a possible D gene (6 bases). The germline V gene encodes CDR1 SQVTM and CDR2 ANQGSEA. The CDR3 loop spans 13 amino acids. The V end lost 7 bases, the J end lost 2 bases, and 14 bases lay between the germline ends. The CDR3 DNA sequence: TGCAGCGCCGTTGGACAGCTCAACACTGAAGCTTTCTTT. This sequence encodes CSAVGQLNTEAFF. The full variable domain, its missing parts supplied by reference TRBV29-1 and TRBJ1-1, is SAVISQKPSRDICQRGTSLTIQCQVDSQVTMMFWYRQQPGQSLTLIATANQGSEATYESGFVIDKFPISRPNLTFSTLTVSNMSPEDSSIYLCSAVGQLNTEAFFGQGTRLTVV.

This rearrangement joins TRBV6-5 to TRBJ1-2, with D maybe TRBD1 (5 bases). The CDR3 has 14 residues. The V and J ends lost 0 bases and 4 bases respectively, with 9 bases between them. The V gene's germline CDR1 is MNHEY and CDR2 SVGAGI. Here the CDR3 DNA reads TGTGCCAGCAGTTACTCGGGACTGGGCTATGGCTACACCTTC. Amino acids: CASSYSGLGYGYTF.

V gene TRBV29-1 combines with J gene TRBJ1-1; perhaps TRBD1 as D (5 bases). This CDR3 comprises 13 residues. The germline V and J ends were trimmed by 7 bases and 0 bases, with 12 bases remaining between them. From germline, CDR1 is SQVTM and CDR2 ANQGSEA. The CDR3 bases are TGCAGCGCCCGAGACAGATTGAACACTGAAGCTTTCTTT. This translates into CSARDRLNTEAFF.

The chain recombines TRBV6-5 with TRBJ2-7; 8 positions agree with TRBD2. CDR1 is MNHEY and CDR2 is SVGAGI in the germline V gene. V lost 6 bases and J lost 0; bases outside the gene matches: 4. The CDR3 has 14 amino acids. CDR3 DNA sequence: TGTGCCAGCAGCCTACTAGCGGACTCCTACGAGCAGTACTTC. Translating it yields CASSLLADSYEQYF.

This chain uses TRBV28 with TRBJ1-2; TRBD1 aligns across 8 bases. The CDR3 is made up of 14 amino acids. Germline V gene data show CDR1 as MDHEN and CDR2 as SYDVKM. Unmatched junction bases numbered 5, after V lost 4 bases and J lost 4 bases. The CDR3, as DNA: TGTGCCAGCAGTTCCAACAGGGGGGGCTATGGCTACACCTTC. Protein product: CASSSNRGGYGYTF.

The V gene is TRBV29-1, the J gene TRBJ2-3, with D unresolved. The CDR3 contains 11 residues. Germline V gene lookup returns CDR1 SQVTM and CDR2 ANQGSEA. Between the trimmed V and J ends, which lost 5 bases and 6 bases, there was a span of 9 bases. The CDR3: CSVNYLDTQYF. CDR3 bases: TGCAGCGTTAACTATTTGGATACGCAGTATTTT.

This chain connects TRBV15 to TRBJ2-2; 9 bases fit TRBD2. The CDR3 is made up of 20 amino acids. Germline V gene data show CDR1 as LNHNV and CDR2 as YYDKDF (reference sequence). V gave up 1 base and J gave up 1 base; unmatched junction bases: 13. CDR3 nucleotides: TGTGCCACCAGCAGAGTGGGTACTAGCGGGCCACCCTTGAACACCGGGGAGCTGTTTTTT. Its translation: CATSRVGTSGPPLNTGELFF.

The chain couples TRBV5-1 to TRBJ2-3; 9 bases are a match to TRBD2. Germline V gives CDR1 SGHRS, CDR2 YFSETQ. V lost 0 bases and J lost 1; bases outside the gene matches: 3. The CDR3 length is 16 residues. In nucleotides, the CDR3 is TGCGCCAGCAGCTTGGCAGCGGGAGGCCGCACAGATACGCAGTATTTT. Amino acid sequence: CASSLAAGGRTDTQYF.

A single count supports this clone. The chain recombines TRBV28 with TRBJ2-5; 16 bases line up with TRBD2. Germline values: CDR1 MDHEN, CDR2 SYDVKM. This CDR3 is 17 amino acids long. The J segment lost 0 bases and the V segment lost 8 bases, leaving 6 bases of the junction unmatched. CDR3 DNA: TGTGCCAGCTGCGGGACTAGCGGGAGGGCGTACCAAGAGACCCAGTACTTC. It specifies CASCGTSGRAYQETQYF.

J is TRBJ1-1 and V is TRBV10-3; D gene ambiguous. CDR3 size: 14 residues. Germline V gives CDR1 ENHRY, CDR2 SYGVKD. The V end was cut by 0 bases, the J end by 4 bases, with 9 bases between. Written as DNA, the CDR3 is TGTGCCATCAGTGAGTCCCAATCGGTCACTGAAGCTTTCTTT. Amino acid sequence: CAISESQSVTEAFF.

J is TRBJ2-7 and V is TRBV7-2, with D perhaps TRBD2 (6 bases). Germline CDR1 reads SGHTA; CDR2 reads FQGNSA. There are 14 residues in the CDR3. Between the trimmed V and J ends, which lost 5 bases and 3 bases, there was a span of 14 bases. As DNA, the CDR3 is TGTGCCAGCAGCGATGCGGGAACCTACTACGAGCAGTACTTC. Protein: CASSDAGTYYEQYF.

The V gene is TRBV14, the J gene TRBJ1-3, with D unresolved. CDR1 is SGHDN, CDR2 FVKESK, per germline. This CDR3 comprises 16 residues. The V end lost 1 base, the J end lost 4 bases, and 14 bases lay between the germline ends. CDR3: CASSQVRRGSGNTIYF. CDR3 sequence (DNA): TGTGCCAGCAGCCAAGTAAGGAGAGGGTCCGGAAACACCATATATTTT.

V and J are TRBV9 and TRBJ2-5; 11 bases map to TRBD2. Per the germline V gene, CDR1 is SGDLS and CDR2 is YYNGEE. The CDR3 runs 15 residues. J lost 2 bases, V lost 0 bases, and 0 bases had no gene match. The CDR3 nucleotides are TGTGCCAGCAGCGTAGTAGCGGGAGGGCAAGAGACCCAGTACTTC. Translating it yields CASSVVAGGQETQYF.

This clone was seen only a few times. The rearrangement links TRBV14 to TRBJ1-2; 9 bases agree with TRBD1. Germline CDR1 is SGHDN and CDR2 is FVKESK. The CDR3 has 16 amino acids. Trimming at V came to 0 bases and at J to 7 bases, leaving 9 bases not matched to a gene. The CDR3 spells CASSQDLGTGLRGYTF. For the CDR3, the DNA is TGTGCCAGCAGCCAAGATTTAGGGACAGGGTTACGTGGCTACACCTTC. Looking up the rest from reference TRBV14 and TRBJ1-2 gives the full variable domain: EAGVTQFPSHSVIEKGQTVTLRCDPISGHDNLYWYRRVMGKEIKFLLHFVKESKQDESGMPNNRFLAERTGGTYSTLKVQPAELEDSGVYFCASSQDLGTGLRGYTFGSGTRLTVV.

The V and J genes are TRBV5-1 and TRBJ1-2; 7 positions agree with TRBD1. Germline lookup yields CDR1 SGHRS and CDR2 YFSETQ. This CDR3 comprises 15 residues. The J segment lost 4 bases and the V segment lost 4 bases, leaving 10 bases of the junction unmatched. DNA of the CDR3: TGCGCCAGCAGCGTGGAGGGACAGACAAGCTATGGCTACACCTTC. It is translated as CASSVEGQTSYGYTF.